A single count supports the clone carrying this T cell receptor beta chain. The data originate from a study of cytomegalovirus exposure and HLA in healthy donors. V was clipped by 5 bases and J by 5 bases; unmatched bases: 10. The CDR3 sequence is 15 residues long. Germline-derived CDR1 and CDR2 are MGHDK and SYGVNS. A multiplex PCR was run with 60 Vbeta primers and 13 Jbeta primers. Measured with immunoSEQ multiplex PCR; TCRdb has only the in-frame clones, and not every one. Seen here are 90,000 to 120,000 clones, approximately 79% observed once, and the top ten hold 11% to 15%. The sequenced sample consisted of PBMCs. The chain joins TRBV25-1 to TRBJ2-5; TRBD2 agrees at 8 bases. This clonotype originated in a woman in her thirties or forties in good health and CMV-seropositive. The CDR3 is CASSSPGGAYETQYF. The CDR3 DNA is TGTGCCAGCAGTTCTCCCGGGGGGGCATATGAGACCCAGTACTTC.